These 23 T cell receptor beta chains share one sample of origin, sequenced in a study of regulatory T cells in long-lasting Graves disease. As for time point: newly diagnosed GD, antithyroid drugs for less than 3 months. PBMCs provided the RNA from which the TCR library was made. CDR3 regions were amplified by Arm-PCR using iRepertoire HTBI primers to build TCR beta libraries. Using its own MiXCR run on the multiplex PCR reads, TCRdb lists one record per CDR3 protein. The profile shows 450,000 to 600,000 distinct CDR3 sequences, around 15% of them singletons. These same data were also listed under a study on T cells in Graves' hyperthyroidism and ophthalmopathy.

Sample: peripheral blood mononuclear cells (PBMCs), taken at new diagnosis, from a patient treated with antithyroid drugs. These receptor sequences come from a middle-aged man with Graves disease.

The chain carries TRBV6-1 and TRBJ2-1, with 8 bases fitting TRBD1. Germline V gives CDR1 MNHNS, CDR2 SASEGT. V dropped 4 bases and J dropped 6; count of bases not matched to a gene: 17. This CDR3 contains 18 residues. This CDR3 is CASSGASTRGQEFNEQFF. CDR3 sequence (DNA): TGTGCCAGCAGTGGGGCAAGCACTAGGGGACAGGAATTCAATGAGCAGTTCTTC.

This clonotype was found a few times. The chain employs TRBV20-1 and TRBJ2-2, with a weak D call TRBD1 (6 bases). The CDR3 is made up of 13 amino acids. Trimming cost V 6 bases and J 3 bases, with 11 bases left between them. Germline V CDR1 and CDR2: DFQATT, SNEGSKA (reference sequence). The CDR3 reads CSAPRTDTGELFF. CDR3 bases: TGCAGTGCGCCGAGGACAGACACCGGGGAGCTGTTTTTT.

The sample holds a few counts of this clonotype. The chain carries TRBV28 and TRBJ1-5; D uncertain. Per the germline V gene, CDR1 is MDHEN and CDR2 is SYDVKM. This CDR3 contains 14 residues. The V end was cut by 6 bases, the J end by 3 bases, with 12 bases between. CDR3 DNA: TGTGCCAGCAGCCCCCAAAAAGTCAATCAGCCCCAGCATTTT. It specifies CASSPQKVNQPQHF.

The chain carries TRBV19 and TRBJ2-5; D remains unclear. From germline, CDR1 is LNHDA and CDR2 SQIVND (reference sequence). The CDR3 consists of 14 residues. V lost 4 bases and J lost 5, with 14 bases in between. The DNA for the CDR3 is TGTGCCAGTAGTAGGGCGGACCTCCGGGAGACCCAGTACTTC. Amino acids: CASSRADLRETQYF.

Ten or more counts support this clonotype. The rearrangement joins TRBV9 to TRBJ1-6, with a weak D call TRBD1 (5 bases). Trimming stripped 3 bases from V and 6 bases from J, with 13 bases between. The germline V gene has CDR1 SGDLS and CDR2 YYNGEE. This CDR3 is 15 amino acids long. Here the CDR3 reads CASSAAGPVNSPLHF. As DNA, the CDR3 is TGTGCCAGCAGCGCTGCGGGGCCAGTTAATTCACCCCTCCACTTT. Looking up the rest from reference TRBV9 and TRBJ1-6 gives the full variable domain: DSGVTQTPKHLITATGQRVTLRCSPRSGDLSVYWYQQSLDQGLQFLIQYYNGEERAKGNILERFSAQQFPDLHSELNLSSLELGDSALYFCASSAAGPVNSPLHFGNGTRLTVT.

The chain couples TRBV6-1 to TRBJ2-7; TRBD1 or TRBD2 may be the D gene (6 bases each). The CDR3 covers 14 residues. CDR1 is MNHNS, CDR2 SASEGT, per germline. The V and J ends lost 7 bases and 3 bases respectively, with 16 bases between them. The CDR3 loop is CASTRGKGVYEQYF. The CDR3 region has the DNA TGTGCCAGCACGCGGGGTAAGGGGGTCTACGAGCAGTACTTC.

A remark on this clonotype: A much larger clone differs from this one at a single base, so this may be a read error. The chain links TRBV6-1 to TRBJ2-7; D possibly corresponds to TRBD2 (5 bases). The length of the CDR3 is 14 residues. Germline V gives CDR1 MNHNS, CDR2 SASEGT. The chain's CDR3 is CAGSSEGPLNEQYF. CDR3 sequence (DNA): TGTGCCGGCAGCTCTGAGGGCCCTCTGAACGAGCAGTACTTC.

This clonotype was picked up many times. At one of its ends the junction is not consistent with the germline gene, which may arise from a read error. V is TRBV30 and J is TRBJ2-7; perhaps TRBD1 as D (5 bases). Germline V gene data show CDR1 as GTSNPN and CDR2 as SVGIG (reference sequence). The CDR3 has 13 residues. DNA of the CDR3: TGTGCCTGGAGTCGGACACTCACCTATGAGCAGTACTTC. Translated: CAWSRTLTYEQYF.

This clonotype turned up a few times. CDR3: CASSTLASGQYGQFF. The DNA for the CDR3 is TGTGCCAGCAGCACCCTAGCGAGTGGGCAGTATGGGCAGTTCTTC. The genes are TRBV7-2 and TRBJ2-1, with D perhaps TRBD2 (6 bases). Per germline, CDR1 SGHTA and CDR2 FQGNSA. V was pared by 5 bases and J by 12 bases, with 23 bases between. The CDR3 consists of 15 residues.

With regard to this clonotype: A much larger clonotype is one base distant, so this may be a read error. The CDR3 end shows no conserved phenylalanine or tryptophan, and so a read error is likely. The chain recombines TRBV6-2 or TRBV6-3 with TRBJ2-7; D ambiguous. The CDR3 runs to 14 residues. Looked up from germline, CDR1 is MNHEY and CDR2 is SVGEGT. Trimming shortened V by 8 bases and J by 1 base, and 15 bases separated the two germline ends. The CDR3 loop is CASGTLVGSYEQYL. The CDR3 DNA is TGTGCCAGCGGTACCTTGGTGGGGTCCTACGAGCAGTACCTC.

This clonotype has only a few counts. V and J are TRBV28 and TRBJ2-1; 8 bases are shared with TRBD2. Unmatched junction bases numbered 14, after V lost 7 bases and J lost 9 bases. The CDR3 extends over 15 amino acids. Germline lookup yields CDR1 MDHEN and CDR2 SYDVKM. The CDR3 sequence: CASTRGASGLSEQFF. The CDR3 coding sequence is TGTGCCAGCACACGAGGGGCTAGCGGGCTCAGTGAGCAGTTCTTC.

This chain links TRBV14 with TRBJ2-7, with D possibly TRBD1 on 5 matching bases. CDR1 and CDR2 (germline): SGHDN, FVKESK. Trimming cost V 0 bases and J 6 bases, with 6 bases left between them. The CDR3 runs to 12 residues. For the CDR3, the DNA is TGTGCCAGCAGCCAAGATAGGGGCGAGCAGTACTTC. Residues: CASSQDRGEQYF.

There are a few counts of this clonotype. J is TRBJ2-2 and V is TRBV10-1; TRBD2 aligns across 12 bases. Per the germline V gene, CDR1 is WNHNN and CDR2 is SYGVQD (reference sequence). The CDR3 loop spans 18 amino acids. Trimming cost V 3 bases and J 5 bases; bases outside gene matches: 10. As DNA, the CDR3 is TGCGCCAGCAGTGATGGACTAGCGGGGACCAGGGGTACCGGGGAGCTGTTTTTT. It is translated as CASSDGLAGTRGTGELFF.

On this clonotype: This probably arose from a read error, given a far larger clone one base away. This sequence joins TRBV20-1 and TRBJ2-1; 8 bases are a match to TRBD1. CDR1 is DFQATT, CDR2 SNEGSKA, per germline (reference sequence). The junction had 2 bases not matched to a gene; V was cut back by 5 bases and J by 8 bases. The CDR3 loop spans 11 amino acids. CDR3 sequence reads: CSAQQGDEQFF. CDR3 in DNA: TGCAGTGCTCAACAGGGGGATGAGCAGTTCTTC.

In its sample, this clonotype was seen many times. The chain links TRBV6-5 to TRBJ2-7; D unclear. Germline V gene data show CDR1 as MNHEY and CDR2 as SVGAGI. There are 14 residues in the CDR3. Trimming left V 0 bases short and J 6 bases short, with 12 bases between. Written as DNA, the CDR3 is TGTGCCAGCAGTTACTCGATATTGCGCGGCGAGCAGTACTTC. This translates into CASSYSILRGEQYF.

CDR3 region: CASRYRGLGQPQHF. The DNA of the CDR3 is TGTGCCAGCAGATACAGGGGGCTGGGTCAGCCCCAGCATTTT. The chain combines TRBV12-3 or TRBV12-4 with TRBJ1-5, with TRBD1 matching over 9 bases. The CDR3 has 14 amino acids. V lost 6 bases, J lost 6 bases, and 6 bases stayed unmatched.

This clonotype was counted only a few times. This rearrangement joins TRBV7-2 to TRBJ2-3, with 12 bases identical to TRBD2. The CDR3 spans 18 residues. Germline CDR1 and CDR2: SGHTA and FQGNSA. V trimming: 2 bases; J trimming: 4 bases; junction bases outside the gene matches: 10. CDR3: CASSLYLAGGRSADTQYF. CDR3 coding DNA: TGTGCCAGCAGCTTATACCTAGCGGGAGGGAGAAGTGCAGATACGCAGTATTTT.

The sample holds many counts of this clonotype. The chain carries TRBV28 and TRBJ2-7; no clear D gene. V was cut by 3 bases and J by 4 bases, with 13 bases left in between. CDR1 and CDR2 from the germline V gene are MDHEN and SYDVKM. This CDR3 is built from 14 residues. The CDR3 coding sequence is TGTGCCAGCAGTTTCGATCTTTTCGAGTACGAGCAGTACTTC. Translating it yields CASSFDLFEYEQYF.

This clonotype was seen repeatedly, ten times or more. The CDR3 DNA reads TGTGCCAGCAGGCCGGGACAGGGGAGCCACGAGCAGTACTTC. Protein product: CASRPGQGSHEQYF. The chain has TRBV12-3 or TRBV12-4 and TRBJ2-7; 10 positions agree with TRBD1. The CDR3 has 14 amino acids. Trimming removed 6 bases from V and 5 bases from J; junction bases left unmatched: 7.

This sequence joins TRBV20-1 and TRBJ2-5; D remains ambiguous. Germline-derived CDR1 and CDR2 are DFQATT and SNEGSKA (reference sequence). This CDR3 has 15 amino acids. V was trimmed by 1 base and J by 3 bases, leaving 15 bases between them. As DNA, the CDR3 is TGCAGTGCTAGAGGTCAAACTGGGTTAGAAGAGACCCAGTACTTC. It translates to CSARGQTGLEETQYF.

There are many counts of this clonotype. The J gene is TRBJ2-7, the V gene TRBV5-1; 7 nucleotides line up with TRBD1. Germline-derived CDR1 and CDR2 are SGHRS and YFSETQ. J lost 1 base, V lost 4 bases, and 11 bases had no gene match. This CDR3 spans 16 amino acids. The CDR3 here is CASSLQPGQQSYEQYF. CDR3 nucleotide sequence: TGCGCCAGCAGCCTTCAACCGGGACAGCAATCCTACGAGCAGTACTTC. The full variable domain, in which reference TRBV5-1 and TRBJ2-7 provide the parts outside the CDR3, is KAGVTQTPRYLIKTRGQQVTLSCSPISGHRSVSWYQQTPGQGLQFLFEYFSETQRNKGNFPGRFSGRQFSNSRSEMNVSTLELGDSALYLCASSLQPGQQSYEQYFGPGTRLTVT.

The sample holds many counts of this clonotype. The chain recombines TRBV29-1 with TRBJ2-1; TRBD1 is a possible D gene (6 bases). Trimming left V 7 bases short and J 8 bases short, with 18 bases between. Germline V lookup: CDR1 SQVTM, CDR2 ANQGSEA. This CDR3 contains 13 residues. CDR3 sequence: CSEGESSFDEQFF. The DNA of the CDR3 is TGCAGCGAGGGGGAATCTAGCTTCGATGAGCAGTTCTTC.

This clonotype came up a few times. The V call is TRBV27, the J call TRBJ1-2; D gene unclear. Trimming pared 2 bases from V and 2 bases from J, leaving 6 bases between. Germline V gene sequence: CDR1 MNHEY, CDR2 SMNVEV (reference sequence). The CDR3 contains 13 residues. The CDR3 sequence is CASSLVGNYGYTF. CDR3 DNA sequence: TGTGCCAGCAGTTTAGTAGGAAACTATGGCTACACCTTC.